This T cell receptor beta chain was captured by sequencing in a study of low-dose radiotherapy and immunotherapy resistance in tumors. About the study: Members of Cohort 2 were treated with 1 Gy per fraction every two weeks; their total was 13 Gy over 26 weeks. One day before radiation and immunotherapy, intravenous cyclophosphamide 200 mg/m2 was administered, with this repeated every two weeks.

With TRAV- and TRBV-specific primers, first-strand cDNA was made, covering the alpha and beta chains. With a V-primer adapter and a constant-region primer, TCRs were amplified for about 19 PCR cycles. TCRdb independently ran MiXCR on the reads; one entry per CDR3 protein. The sample has about 39,000 distinct CDR3 sequences, around 20% seen once. Sample time point: after trial treatment. The treatment denotes: LDRT plus nivolumab, ipilimumab, low-dose cyclophosphamide and aspirin (RACIN trial). As their treatment, donors received nivolumab, ipilimumab, aspirin, low-dose cyclophosphamide and low-dose radiotherapy. CDR3 length: 14 amino acids. Germline values: CDR1 LGHDT, CDR2 YNNKEL (reference sequence). V dropped 3 bases and J dropped 5; count of bases not matched to a gene: 7. This clonotype was seen at least ten times.

This clonotype originated in a female donor with ovarian cancer. The chain uses TRBV3-1 and TRBJ2-7; 7 bases line up with TRBD1. Sequencing was performed on PBMCs, taken after low-dose radiotherapy plus immunotherapy. CDR3 nucleotide sequence: TGTGCCAGCAGCCACGGGACAGTTCAGGACGAGCAGTACTTC. It yields the protein CASSHGTVQDEQYF.